This record covers a single T cell receptor (beta chain). The antigen is unknown. Germline CDR1 and CDR2: MGHDK and SYGVNS. The V and J ends lost 3 bases and 7 bases respectively, with 1 base between them. This CDR3 is 10 amino acids long. Genomic DNA was the PCR template. A primer set of 30 forward and 13 reverse primers amplified the CDR3. TCRdb processed the multiplex PCR reads anew with MiXCR; each CDR3 protein has one entry. Among 250,000 or so distinct CDR3 sequences listed, roughly 50% were seen once. The data stem from a study of type 1 and type 2 diabetes patients. Turning to the study itself: Donors were type 1 diabetes, type 2 diabetes, or nondiabetic controls. CD4+ or CD8+ T cells were positively selected from PBMCs with microbeads.

Findings and limits, study-wide: Type 2 diabetes and control V and J usage correlated highly, about 0.97.

The clonotype originates from a man younger than 30 with type 2 diabetes. Sequenced sample: peripheral blood mononuclear cells (PBMCs). This chain joins TRBV25-1 and TRBJ1-3, with no clear D. The CDR3 sequence is CASSDNTIYF. The CDR3 DNA sequence: TGTGCCAGCAGTGACAACACCATATATTTT.